Following are 32 T cell receptor beta chains from one sample sequenced in a study of T-cell memory formation after mild COVID-19. Each CDR3 protein gets one entry after TCRdb re-called the 5' RACE reads with MiXCR. Among under 400,000 distinct CDR3 sequences listed, around 21% were seen once. Sequencing used PBMCs or a T cell subset sorted from them (not recorded which). Receptor source: an adult woman who had mild COVID-19 (a few samples of this study predate the infection). Cell type and time point are not known.

Only one count was recorded for this clonotype. This chain joins TRBV12-3 or TRBV12-4 and TRBJ2-1; tentative D call: TRBD1 (5 bases). V dropped 5 bases and J dropped 10 bases, with 18 bases sitting between them. This CDR3 has 14 amino acids. CDR3 amino acids: CASSRPTALGEQFF. CDR3 bases: TGTGCCAGCAGTCGGCCGACAGCGTTAGGGGAGCAGTTCTTC.

This clonotype has a handful of counts. V gene TRBV24-1 combines with J gene TRBJ2-1; 10 bases map to TRBD2. Per germline, CDR1 KGHDR and CDR2 SFDVKD. V was clipped by 5 bases and J by 0 bases; unmatched bases: 12. The length of the CDR3 is 19 residues. The CDR3 DNA follows: TGTGCCACCAGTGTTATTCCAGCGGGAGGGCCCGGCTCCTACAATGAGCAGTTCTTC. Its translation: CATSVIPAGGPGSYNEQFF.

This chain connects TRBV29-1 to TRBJ2-3; TRBD1 matches at 7 bases. The germline gives CDR1 SQVTM, CDR2 ANQGSEA. V trimming: 6 bases; J trimming: 1 base; junction bases outside the gene matches: 16. This CDR3 spans 17 amino acids. Written as DNA, the CDR3 is TGCAGCGTCGCAGGGGGAAGTGGAAAGATGGGCACAGATACGCAGTATTTT. Encoded protein: CSVAGGSGKMGTDTQYF.

This clonotype has only a few counts. The chain combines TRBV24-1 with TRBJ1-2; D ambiguous. Looked up from germline, CDR1 is KGHDR and CDR2 is SFDVKD. The CDR3 runs 16 residues. Deletions cut 5 bases from V and 3 bases from J, with 18 bases between. This chain's CDR3 is CATSAPSAAGHYGYTF. For the CDR3, the DNA is TGTGCCACCAGTGCCCCGTCGGCAGCCGGTCACTATGGCTACACCTTC.

This clonotype was recorded a few times. V usage is TRBV20-1 and J usage is TRBJ1-2; 7 bases match TRBD1. The CDR3 is made up of 16 amino acids. Per germline, CDR1 DFQATT and CDR2 SNEGSKA (reference sequence). Trimming removed 6 bases from V and 0 bases from J; junction bases left unmatched: 13. The CDR3 DNA sequence: TGCAGTGCCATCAATACCCAGGGGGAACCTAACTATGGCTACACCTTC. Translated: CSAINTQGEPNYGYTF.

Many counts were recorded for this clonotype. This sequence joins TRBV29-1 and TRBJ2-5; 8 nucleotides align to TRBD2. The CDR3 spans 14 residues. Germline CDR1 SQVTM, CDR2 ANQGSEA. Trimming removed 3 bases from V and 2 bases from J; junction bases left unmatched: 5. The CDR3 DNA follows: TGCAGCGTTGAGTTCGGGAGGGCACAAGAGACCCAGTACTTC. Its translation: CSVEFGRAQETQYF.

The gene calls are TRBV7-6 and TRBJ1-1; TRBD1 agrees at 9 bases. The CDR3 spans 15 residues. Germline CDR1 SGHVS, CDR2 FNYEAQ. J was trimmed by 3 bases and V by 3 bases; bases with no gene match: 5. Here the CDR3 DNA reads TGTGCCAGCAGCTTGAACAGGGGGCTGGACACTGAAGCTTTCTTT. Amino acid sequence: CASSLNRGLDTEAFF. Looking up the rest from reference TRBV7-6 and TRBJ1-1 gives the full variable domain: GAGVSQSPRYKVTKRGQDVALRCDPISGHVSLYWYRQALGQGPEFLTYFNYEAQQDKSGLPNDRFSAERPEGSISTLTIQRTEQRDSAMYRCASSLNRGLDTEAFFGQGTRLTVV.

The chain recombines TRBV20-1 with TRBJ2-7; TRBD1 aligns across 10 bases. The CDR3 totals 13 residues. Germline V gene data show CDR1 as DFQATT and CDR2 as SNEGSKA (reference sequence). V was clipped by 3 bases and J by 5 bases; unmatched bases: 4. The CDR3: CSASETGGHEQYF. CDR3 coding DNA: TGCAGTGCTAGCGAGACAGGGGGCCACGAGCAGTACTTC.

This clonotype was counted only a few times. V is TRBV7-9 and J is TRBJ2-3, with no clear D. The germline CDR1 and CDR2 sequences are SEHNR and FQNEAQ (reference sequence). This CDR3 comprises 15 residues. Trimming stripped 2 bases from V and 2 bases from J, with 11 bases between. The CDR3 DNA sequence: TGTGCCAGCAGCTTAACGTACAGCCCCACAGATACGCAGTATTTT. Amino acid sequence: CASSLTYSPTDTQYF.

Only a few counts were recorded for this clonotype. The chain joins TRBV24-1 to TRBJ2-1, with D possibly being TRBD2 (5 bases). The CDR3 runs 14 residues. The V and J ends lost 6 bases and 2 bases respectively, with 10 bases between them. Germline-derived CDR1 and CDR2 are KGHDR and SFDVKD. The CDR3 DNA is TGTGCCACCAGTACGGGATACACCTACAATGAGCAGTTCTTC. Its protein is CATSTGYTYNEQFF.

This clonotype was detected a few times. This chain's CDR3 is CASSGGTSGYNEQFF. CDR3 nucleotide sequence: TGTGCCAGCAGCGGGGGGACTAGCGGTTACAATGAGCAGTTCTTC. V is TRBV9 and J is TRBJ2-1, with TRBD2 matching over 11 bases. J lost 4 bases, V lost 3 bases, and 3 bases had no gene match. The CDR3 runs 15 residues. The germline V gene has CDR1 SGDLS and CDR2 YYNGEE.

This clonotype was seen only a few times. The chain has TRBV6-5 and TRBJ2-7, with D maybe TRBD1 (6 bases). The germline V gene has CDR1 MNHEY and CDR2 SVGAGI. V shed 6 bases and J shed 7 bases, with 13 bases lying between them. The CDR3 length is 12 residues. This chain's CDR3 is CASRKQGKEQYF. CDR3 nucleotide sequence: TGTGCCAGCAGAAAACAGGGTAAAGAGCAGTACTTC.

This clonotype was detected a few times. This rearrangement joins TRBV24-1 to TRBJ2-1; 7 bases map to TRBD2. Germline CDR1 is KGHDR and CDR2 is SFDVKD. After removal of 1 base from V and 6 bases from J, the junction contained 2 bases not matched to a gene. CDR3 size: 14 residues. The CDR3 loop reads CATSDFGEGNEQFF. The CDR3 DNA follows: TGTGCCACCAGTGATTTTGGGGAGGGCAATGAGCAGTTCTTC.

This clonotype turned up a few times. The V gene is TRBV7-2, the J gene TRBJ1-3, with D possibly being TRBD1 (6 bases). The CDR3 extends over 16 amino acids. Trimming removed 0 bases at V and 0 bases at J, with 9 bases between. The germline V gene encodes CDR1 SGHTA and CDR2 FQGNSA. The CDR3 DNA reads as TGTGCCAGCAGCTTAGCAGGACAGTCCTCTGGAAACACCATATATTTT. The encoded protein is CASSLAGQSSGNTIYF.

This clonotype was observed a handful of times. The genes are TRBV12-3 or TRBV12-4 and TRBJ1-6; D possibly corresponds to TRBD1 (5 bases). This CDR3 spans 15 amino acids. V lost 5 bases and J lost 7, with 15 bases in between. The CDR3 reads CASSISRQRNSPLHF. CDR3 bases: TGTGCCAGCAGTATAAGTAGACAGAGAAATTCACCCCTCCACTTT.

This clonotype was found a few times. The J gene is TRBJ1-5, the V gene TRBV13; D perhaps matches TRBD1 (6 bases). The V end was cut by 6 bases, the J end by 8 bases, with 23 bases between. The CDR3 spans 16 residues. The germline gives CDR1 PRHDT, CDR2 FYEKMQ (reference sequence). The CDR3 DNA reads as TGTGCCAGCAGTCTAGCGCGGGGGGCCCGAGGGGAGCCCCAGCATTTT. Protein: CASSLARGARGEPQHF.

This clonotype was seen more than once but under ten times. The V gene is TRBV7-6, the J gene TRBJ1-3, with D uncertain. Deletions cut 3 bases from V and 1 base from J, with 7 bases between. Germline V gives CDR1 SGHVS, CDR2 FNYEAQ. This CDR3 comprises 14 residues. For the CDR3, the DNA is TGTGCCAGCAGCTTGGGAGGGTCTGGAAACACCATATATTTT. Amino acid sequence: CASSLGGSGNTIYF.

This chain connects TRBV11-1 to TRBJ2-7; 7 nucleotides line up with TRBD1. The CDR3 consists of 14 residues. Germline assignment: CDR1 SGHAT and CDR2 FQDESV (reference sequence). V was clipped by 5 bases and J by 7 bases; unmatched bases: 11. CDR3 coding DNA: TGTGCCAGCAGCCTGGGACAGCTAATCGGGGAGCAGTACTTC. This encodes CASSLGQLIGEQYF.

The genes are TRBV29-1 and TRBJ1-1; possible D gene TRBD1, 5 bases. Trimming stripped 7 bases from V and 0 bases from J, with 12 bases between. Germline V gene sequence: CDR1 SQVTM, CDR2 ANQGSEA. There are 13 residues in the CDR3. CDR3 amino acids: CSGGRQMNTEAFF. As DNA, the CDR3 is TGCAGCGGCGGCCGACAGATGAACACTGAAGCTTTCTTT.

This clonotype occurred a few times. V is TRBV20-1 and J is TRBJ2-7; D tentatively fits TRBD1 or TRBD2 (5 bases each). CDR1 is DFQATT and CDR2 is SNEGSKA in the germline V gene (reference sequence). V lost 6 bases and J 4 bases, leaving 16 bases between the germline ends. This CDR3 spans 13 amino acids. The CDR3 sequence: CSAPGPPQYEQYF. The DNA for the CDR3 is TGCAGTGCCCCGGGACCGCCACAGTACGAGCAGTACTTC.

The chain links TRBV30 to TRBJ2-3; 7 nucleotides agree with TRBD1. The germline V gene has CDR1 GTSNPN and CDR2 SVGIG (reference sequence). After removal of 6 bases from V and 3 bases from J, the junction contained 3 bases not matched to a gene. The CDR3 extends over 12 amino acids. CDR3 in amino acids: CACLQGTDTQYF. In DNA form, the CDR3 reads TGTGCCTGTCTACAGGGGACAGATACGCAGTATTTT.

The V gene is TRBV12-3 or TRBV12-4, the J gene TRBJ2-7; D possibly corresponds to TRBD2 (6 bases). CDR3 length: 14 residues. V was clipped by 3 bases and J by 2 bases, with 11 bases between them. As DNA, the CDR3 is TGTGCCAGCAGTTTTGCGGGGCTAGCCTACGAGCAGTACTTC. Amino acid sequence: CASSFAGLAYEQYF.

The sample holds many counts of this clonotype. V usage is TRBV9 and J usage is TRBJ1-6; 7 bases agree with TRBD1. Germline assignment: CDR1 SGDLS and CDR2 YYNGEE. V was pared by 4 bases and J by 6 bases, with 7 bases of the junction left unmatched. This CDR3 region has 15 residues. The CDR3 spells CASSPMTGSNSPLHF. CDR3 nucleotide sequence: TGTGCCAGCAGCCCCATGACAGGGAGTAATTCACCCCTCCACTTT.

This sequence joins TRBV12-3 or TRBV12-4 and TRBJ2-7; 8 bases line up with TRBD1. The V and J ends lost 4 bases and 3 bases, in that order; junction bases with no gene match: 5. This CDR3 has 14 amino acids. In nucleotides, the CDR3 is TGTGCCAGCAGTTCAGACAGGGGAAACTACGAGCAGTACTTC. It yields the protein CASSSDRGNYEQYF.

The rearrangement joins TRBV7-6 to TRBJ2-3; D is possibly TRBD2 (6 bases). The V end was cut by 5 bases, the J end by 2 bases, with 17 bases between. Germline CDR1 is SGHVS and CDR2 is FNYEAQ. The CDR3 runs to 16 residues. The CDR3 nucleotides read TGTGCCAGCAGCGATAGAACTAGCTCCCCCACAGATACGCAGTATTTT. Protein: CASSDRTSSPTDTQYF. Drawing the rest from reference TRBV7-6 and TRBJ2-3, the complete variable domain is GAGVSQSPRYKVTKRGQDVALRCDPISGHVSLYWYRQALGQGPEFLTYFNYEAQQDKSGLPNDRFSAERPEGSISTLTIQRTEQRDSAMYRCASSDRTSSPTDTQYFGPGTRLTVL.

The chain recombines TRBV5-1 with TRBJ2-2; the D is unclear. Germline V gene sequence: CDR1 SGHRS, CDR2 YFSETQ. Trimming took off 4 bases at V and 3 bases at J, with 10 bases between the two ends. The CDR3 loop spans 14 amino acids. CDR3 sequence: CASSPIADTGELFF. The CDR3 DNA is TGCGCCAGCAGCCCTATTGCAGACACCGGGGAGCTGTTTTTT.

Remarks on this clonotype: The junction differs from germline at one of its ends, possibly a read error. The rearrangement joins TRBV12-3 or TRBV12-4 to TRBJ2-3, with 9 positions matching TRBD2. The CDR3 is 17 residues long. CDR3 region: CASRLGGLAFRADTQYF. The CDR3 nucleotides read TGTGCCAGCAGGTTAGGAGGACTAGCGTTTAGGGCAGATACGCAGTATTTT.

V and J are TRBV9 and TRBJ2-7, with 12 bases fitting TRBD2. The V gene end was trimmed by 7 bases and the J gene end by 6 bases; junction bases not matched to a gene: 5. The CDR3 totals 13 residues. Germline V gene sequence: CDR1 SGDLS, CDR2 YYNGEE. The CDR3 sequence is CASPRGLAGEQYF. As DNA, the CDR3 is TGTGCCAGCCCCAGGGGACTAGCGGGCGAGCAGTACTTC. The full variable domain, completed using reference TRBV9 and TRBJ2-7, is DSGVTQTPKHLITATGQRVTLRCSPRSGDLSVYWYQQSLDQGLQFLIQYYNGEERAKGNILERFSAQQFPDLHSELNLSSLELGDSALYFCASPRGLAGEQYFGPGTRLTVT.

This clonotype has just a few counts. The chain recombines TRBV12-3 or TRBV12-4 with TRBJ2-2; D is perhaps TRBD2 (7 bases). The CDR3 runs 15 residues. Trimming removed 1 base from V and 7 bases from J, with 13 bases in between. CDR3 in DNA: TGTGCCAGCAGTTTAGATCGGGGGGCAAGCGGGGAGCTGTTTTTT. This gives the protein CASSLDRGASGELFF.

This clonotype was detected a few times. The chain is built from TRBV6-1 and TRBJ2-7; 9 bases agree with TRBD1. Germline V CDR1 and CDR2: MNHNS, SASEGT. Trimming removed 5 bases from V and 11 bases from J; junction bases left unmatched: 7. CDR3 length: 12 amino acids. In DNA, the CDR3 is TGTGCCAGCAGTCCCTCGGGACAGGGAAAGTACTTC. This translates into CASSPSGQGKYF.

The rearrangement uses TRBV5-6 and TRBJ1-5, with D perhaps TRBD1 (5 bases). The V end was cut by 4 bases, the J end by 7 bases, with 12 bases between. The CDR3 spans 13 residues. Germline V gene lookup returns CDR1 SGHDT and CDR2 YYEEEE. DNA for the CDR3: TGTGCCAGCAGCGGGGGACCGAGGCAGCCCCAGCATTTT. Residues: CASSGGPRQPQHF.

This clonotype was seen at least ten times. The V and J genes are TRBV2 and TRBJ2-3, with a weak D call TRBD1 (9 bases). This CDR3 has 17 residues. The germline V gene encodes CDR1 SNHLY and CDR2 FYNNEI. The ends were cut back, 3 bases at V and 6 bases at J, with 22 bases in the middle. The CDR3 sequence is CASSEVAGQGVGDTQYF. For the CDR3, the DNA is TGTGCCAGCAGTGAGGTAGCGGGACAGGGTGTCGGTGATACGCAGTATTTT.